Listed here are 17 T cell receptor beta chains from one sample, sequenced in a study of monozygotic twins with inflammatory bowel disease. TCRdb reprocessed the 5' RACE reads, with one entry per CDR3 protein and no DNA. The ten most abundant clones cover approximately 2% of a sample with 300,000 to 350,000 distinct CDR3 sequences. Specimen: blood. These receptors were taken from a human donor with ulcerative colitis or Crohn's disease, or a healthy co-twin of an affected twin (not recorded which).

The CDR3 is CASSLPSGQGSSYNSPLHF. This chain joins TRBV28 and TRBJ1-6; the TCRdb call, TRBD1, lacks DNA for checking. Germline V gives CDR1 MDHEN, CDR2 SYDVKM. The CDR3 spans 19 residues.

The chain has TRBV3-1 and TRBJ2-1; as DNA is missing, the TRBD2 call by TCRdb cannot be tested. The length of the CDR3 is 14 residues. The germline gives CDR1 LGHDT, CDR2 YNNKEL (reference sequence). The CDR3 sequence: CATSQELAGDEQFF.

The rearrangement uses TRBV27 and TRBJ1-6; the D call of TRBD1 rests on TCRdb alone, since no DNA is present to check it. The CDR3 has 15 residues. From germline, CDR1 is MNHEY and CDR2 SMNVEV (reference sequence). Here the CDR3 reads CASSLRQGANSPLHF.

The V gene is TRBV2, the J gene TRBJ1-2. The CDR3 loop spans 13 amino acids. The germline CDR1 and CDR2 sequences are SNHLY and FYNNEI. CDR3 loop: CASSGPGRAGYTF.

This rearrangement joins TRBV28 to TRBJ2-7; no DNA is available, so the TRBD1 call from TCRdb remains unchecked. There are 12 residues in the CDR3. CDR1 and CDR2 (germline): MDHEN, SYDVKM. The CDR3 here is CASSITGNEQYF.

The chain joins TRBV12-3 or TRBV12-4 to TRBJ2-2; without DNA, the TCRdb call of TRBD2 cannot be checked. The CDR3 runs to 14 residues. CDR3 amino acids: CASTGTSGNGELFF.

The chain is built from TRBV7-9 and TRBJ2-7. The CDR3 covers 13 residues. The V gene's germline CDR1 is SEHNR and CDR2 FQNEAQ (reference sequence). The CDR3 loop is CASSSGGSYEQYF. Combining the CDR3 with reference TRBV7-9 and TRBJ2-7 gives the whole variable domain DTGVSQNPRHKITKRGQNVTFRCDPISEHNRLYWYRQTLGQGPEFLTYFQNEAQLEKSRLLSDRFSAERPKGSFSTLEIQRTEQGDSAMYLCASSSGGSYEQYFGPGTRLTVT.

V is TRBV19 and J is TRBJ2-2; checking the TCRdb D call of TRBD2 is not possible without DNA. This CDR3 is 15 amino acids long. Germline CDR1 is LNHDA and CDR2 is SQIVND (reference sequence). CDR3 sequence reads: CASSRRGTDTGELFF.

The chain links TRBV20-1 to TRBJ1-4; TCRdb's assignment of TRBD1 cannot be checked, as there is no DNA. The CDR3 contains 14 residues. Germline V gene lookup returns CDR1 DFQATT and CDR2 SNEGSKA (reference sequence). CDR3 amino acids: CSARLGGRNEKLFF.

This rearrangement joins TRBV3-1 to TRBJ2-7; TCRdb's D gene call, TRBD1, goes unchecked for lack of DNA. CDR1 is LGHDT and CDR2 is YNNKEL in the germline V gene (reference sequence). The CDR3 loop spans 13 amino acids. The CDR3 here is CASTIRDTNEQYF.

Here the CDR3 reads CASRGRTSGNTIYF. J is TRBJ1-3 and V is TRBV6-1. Germline V gene data show CDR1 as MNHNS and CDR2 as SASEGT. CDR3 length: 14 residues.

The rearrangement joins TRBV4-1 to TRBJ2-5; TCRdb selects TRBD1, and the lack of DNA leaves this call unchecked. Germline values: CDR1 MGHRA, CDR2 YSYEKL. This CDR3 contains 17 residues. The CDR3 loop reads CASSQDGPGGAGETQYF.

The rearrangement links TRBV28 to TRBJ2-1; TCRdb calls TRBD2, which cannot be checked without DNA. CDR1 is MDHEN, CDR2 SYDVKM, per germline. There are 15 residues in the CDR3. CDR3 sequence: CASSPRTSGGNEQFF.

Here the CDR3 reads CASSLTVEGGAFF. The chain carries TRBV7-9 and TRBJ1-1. The CDR3 totals 13 residues. Per germline, CDR1 SEHNR and CDR2 FQNEAQ (reference sequence).

The chain couples TRBV28 to TRBJ2-7; TCRdb selects TRBD1, and the lack of DNA leaves this call unchecked. This CDR3 contains 11 residues. Germline V CDR1 and CDR2: MDHEN, SYDVKM. CDR3: CASTLGPEQYF.

The chain recombines TRBV19 with TRBJ2-7. The V gene's germline CDR1 is LNHDA and CDR2 SQIVND (reference sequence). This CDR3 has 14 amino acids. The CDR3 spells CASTPRTGAYEQYF.

The chain has TRBV10-2 and TRBJ1-5; with no DNA, the TCRdb D assignment of TRBD1 cannot be verified. CDR3 size: 14 residues. Germline V gene sequence: CDR1 WSHSY, CDR2 SAAADI. The CDR3 spells CASHPGRPDQPQHF.